Each of the 8 T cell receptor beta chains below was sequenced from the same sample in a study of blood T cell repertoires in COVID-19. Measured with immunoSEQ multiplex PCR; TCRdb has only the in-frame clones, and not every one. Of over 250,000 clones in the sample, around 82% are singletons; the top ten hold roughly a tenth. What was sequenced was peripheral blood. The receptor set was obtained from a woman aged 50 to 60 who had recovered from COVID-19.

The chain joins TRBV7-3 to TRBJ2-7; 12 nucleotides line up with TRBD2. The CDR3 loop spans 13 amino acids. Germline CDR1 reads SGHTA; CDR2 reads FQGTGA. Trimming cost V 6 bases and J 4 bases; bases outside gene matches: 1. CDR3 residues: CASSTSGGYEQYF. CDR3 sequence (DNA): TGTGCCAGCAGTACTAGCGGGGGGTACGAGCAGTACTTC.

The rearrangement links TRBV27 to TRBJ2-5; TRBD1 might be the D (7 bases). This CDR3 is 17 amino acids long. V was cut by 4 bases and J by 2 bases, with 20 bases left in between. Germline-derived CDR1 and CDR2 are MNHEY and SMNVEV (reference sequence). The CDR3 DNA follows: TGTGCCAGCAGTTCCCTCGGGACAGCCGGGGGACAAGAGACCCAGTACTTC. Residues: CASSSLGTAGGQETQYF.

In its sample, this clone was seen a few times. The rearrangement joins TRBV5-5 to TRBJ1-5; unclear D gene. The CDR3 spans 14 residues. V was cut by 0 bases and J by 6 bases, with 10 bases left in between. CDR1 and CDR2 from the germline V gene are SGHKS and YYEKEE (reference sequence). The CDR3 DNA follows: TGTGCCAGCAGCTTGGACAGCCTGGGTCAGCCCCAGCATTTT. Translating it yields CASSLDSLGQPQHF. The full variable domain, with the rest looked up from reference TRBV5-5 and TRBJ1-5, is DAGVTQSPTHLIKTRGQQVTLRCSPISGHKSVSWYQQVLGQGPQFIFQYYEKEERGRGNFPDRFSARQFPNYSSELNVNALLLGDSALYLCASSLDSLGQPQHFGDGTRLSIL.

V is TRBV7-6 and J is TRBJ1-2, with D perhaps matching TRBD1 (6 bases). CDR3 size: 13 residues. V lost 1 base, J lost 3 bases, and 6 bases lay in between. CDR1 and CDR2 (germline): SGHVS, FNYEAQ. CDR3 in DNA: TGTGCCAGCAGCTTAGGGACAGACTATGGCTACACCTTC. Encoded protein: CASSLGTDYGYTF.

The chain joins TRBV5-4 to TRBJ2-3, with TRBD2 identical over 12 bases. This CDR3 comprises 16 residues. CDR1 is SGHNT and CDR2 is YYREEE in the germline V gene (reference sequence). The V segment lost 2 bases and the J segment 7 bases; nucleotides outside the gene matches: 8. CDR3 in DNA: TGTGCCAGCAGCTTACCGGGACTAGCGGGTTTGTATACGCAGTATTTT. Encoded protein: CASSLPGLAGLYTQYF.

This sequence joins TRBV25-1 and TRBJ1-2; D is undetermined. Deletions cut 1 base from V and 5 bases from J, with 11 bases between. This CDR3 is built from 14 residues. Germline V CDR1 and CDR2: MGHDK, SYGVNS. Here the CDR3 DNA reads TGTGCCAGCAGTGAATCCCAGGTTTCGTATGGCTACACCTTC. Translation gives CASSESQVSYGYTF.

This rearrangement joins TRBV3-1 (or the pseudogene TRBV3-2) to TRBJ2-7, with 10 bases aligning to TRBD2. V was clipped by 2 bases and J by 5 bases; unmatched bases: 6. This CDR3 region has 15 residues. Germline loops: CDR1 LGHDT, CDR2 YNNKEL (reference sequence). The CDR3 here is CASSQTGTSVHEQYF. For the CDR3, the DNA is TGTGCCAGCAGCCAAACCGGGACTAGCGTCCACGAGCAGTACTTC.

The J gene is TRBJ2-7, the V gene TRBV5-1; unclear D gene. Trimming took off 4 bases at V and 6 bases at J, with 11 bases between the two ends. This CDR3 comprises 12 residues. The germline V gene encodes CDR1 SGHRS and CDR2 YFSETQ. Written as DNA, the CDR3 is TGCGCCAGCAGCCCGAGTGGTGTCGAGCAGTACTTC. Translating it yields CASSPSGVEQYF.